This paragraph covers one T cell receptor (beta chain) sequence. The sample comes from a study of T cells in lung cancer brain metastases. Measured with immunoSEQ multiplex PCR; TCRdb has only the in-frame clones, and not every one. This sample yields approximately 1,600 clones, of which approximately 79% are seen a single time; approximately 7% belongs to the top ten. Germline V gene data show CDR1 as SGHDT and CDR2 as YYEEEE. Trimming took off 2 bases at V and 5 bases at J, with 8 bases between the two ends. The CDR3 extends over 12 amino acids. This chain links TRBV5-6 with TRBJ2-7; D is ambiguous. The sequenced sample was tumor tissue from the primary lung tumor. The receptor comes from a man aged 65 to 85 with non-small cell lung cancer. DNA of the CDR3: TGTGCCAGCAGCTTACTAAACCACGAGCAGTACGTC. Translation: CASSLLNHEQYV.